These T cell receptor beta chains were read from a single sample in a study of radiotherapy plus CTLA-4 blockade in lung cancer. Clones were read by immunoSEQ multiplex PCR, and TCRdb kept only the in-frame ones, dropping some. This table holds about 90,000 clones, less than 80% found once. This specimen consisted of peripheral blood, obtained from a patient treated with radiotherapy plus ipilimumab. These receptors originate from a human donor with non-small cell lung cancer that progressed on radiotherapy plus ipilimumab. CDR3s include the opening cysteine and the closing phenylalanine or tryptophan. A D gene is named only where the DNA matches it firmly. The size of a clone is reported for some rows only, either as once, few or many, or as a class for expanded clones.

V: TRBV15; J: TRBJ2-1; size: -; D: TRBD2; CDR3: CATSRVRTSGGYNEQFF; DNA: TGTGCCACCAGCAGAGTTAGGACTAGCGGCGGATACAATGAGCAGTTCTTC
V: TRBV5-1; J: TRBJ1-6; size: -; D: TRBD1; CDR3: CASRPGQQNSPLHF; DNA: TGCGCCAGCAGACCGGGACAGCAAAATTCACCCCTCCACTTT
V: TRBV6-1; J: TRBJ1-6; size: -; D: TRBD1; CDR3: CASSVRDSENSPLHF; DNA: TGTGCCAGCAGTGTCCGGGACAGCGAGAATTCACCCCTCCACTTT
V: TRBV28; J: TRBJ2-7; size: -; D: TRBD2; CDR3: CASSLRTSGRQYF; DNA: TGTGCCAGCAGTCTACGGACTAGCGGGAGGCAGTACTTC
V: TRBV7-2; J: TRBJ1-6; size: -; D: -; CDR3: CASSPGAYNSPLHF; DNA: TGTGCCAGCAGCCCCGGGGCCTATAATTCACCCCTCCACTTT
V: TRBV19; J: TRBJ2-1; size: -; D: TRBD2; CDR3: CASRDPTSGGIYSVNEQFF; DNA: TGTGCCAGTAGAGACCCGACTAGCGGGGGAATTTACTCCGTCAATGAGCAGTTCTTC
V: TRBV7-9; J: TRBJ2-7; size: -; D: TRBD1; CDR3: CASSLAGGQGAYEQYF; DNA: TGTGCCAGCAGCTTAGCGGGGGGACAGGGGGCCTACGAGCAGTACTTC
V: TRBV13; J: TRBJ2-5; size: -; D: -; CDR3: CASSLGGGVGGETQYF; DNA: TGTGCCAGCAGCTTAGGAGGGGGAGTGGGGGGAGAGACCCAGTACTTC
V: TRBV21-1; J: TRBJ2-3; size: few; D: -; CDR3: CASSKVPMSGATDTQYF; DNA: TGTGCCAGCAGCAAAGTTCCTATGAGCGGGGCCACAGATACGCAGTATTTT
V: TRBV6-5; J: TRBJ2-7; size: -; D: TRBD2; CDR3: CASSPTLAGPYEQYF; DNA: TGTGCCAGCAGCCCTACTCTAGCGGGCCCCTACGAGCAGTACTTC
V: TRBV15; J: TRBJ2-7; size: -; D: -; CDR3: CATSRGLRDKSSYEQYF; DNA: TGTGCCACCAGCAGAGGCCTCCGGGACAAGAGCTCCTACGAGCAGTACTTC
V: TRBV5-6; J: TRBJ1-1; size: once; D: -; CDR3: CASSFGGWVTTEAFF; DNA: TGTGCCAGCAGCTTTGGGGGTTGGGTTACGACTGAAGCTTTCTTT
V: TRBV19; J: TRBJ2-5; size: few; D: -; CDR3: CASSIDSGVGETQYF; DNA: TGTGCCAGTAGTATAGATTCCGGGGTCGGGGAGACCCAGTACTTC
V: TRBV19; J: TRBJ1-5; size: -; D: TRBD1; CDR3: CASSPRDRGINQPQHF; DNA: TGTGCCAGTAGTCCCCGGGACAGGGGAATCAATCAGCCCCAGCATTTT
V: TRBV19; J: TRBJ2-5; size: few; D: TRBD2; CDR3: CASSVGGEMETQYF; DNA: TGTGCCAGTAGTGTTGGGGGGGAGATGGAGACCCAGTACTTC
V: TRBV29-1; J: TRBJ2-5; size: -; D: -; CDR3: CSAARDSQETQYF; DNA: TGCAGCGCTGCGCGGGACAGCCAAGAGACCCAGTACTTC
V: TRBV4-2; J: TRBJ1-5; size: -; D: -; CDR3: CASSPGERNNQPQHF; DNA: TGTGCCAGCAGCCCAGGGGAGCGGAACAATCAGCCCCAGCATTTT
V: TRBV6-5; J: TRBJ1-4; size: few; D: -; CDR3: CASRWRGRNEKLFF; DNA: TGTGCCAGCAGATGGAGGGGGAGAAATGAAAAACTGTTTTTT
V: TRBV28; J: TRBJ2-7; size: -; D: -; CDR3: CASTLSMAYEQYF; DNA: TGTGCCAGCACCCTATCGATGGCCTACGAGCAGTACTTC
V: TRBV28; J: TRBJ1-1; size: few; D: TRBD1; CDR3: CASTLTGSGTEAFF; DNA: TGTGCCAGCACCCTGACAGGGTCGGGGACTGAAGCTTTCTTT